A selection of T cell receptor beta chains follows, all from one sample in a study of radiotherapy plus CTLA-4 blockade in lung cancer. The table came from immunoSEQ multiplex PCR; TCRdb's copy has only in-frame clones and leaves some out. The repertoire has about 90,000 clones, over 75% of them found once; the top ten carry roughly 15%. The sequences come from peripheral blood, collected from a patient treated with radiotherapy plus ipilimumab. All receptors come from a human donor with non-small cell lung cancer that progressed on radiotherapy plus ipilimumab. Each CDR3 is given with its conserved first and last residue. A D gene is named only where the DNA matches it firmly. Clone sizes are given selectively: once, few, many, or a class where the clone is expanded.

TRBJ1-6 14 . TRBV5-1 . CASRSAHYNSPLHF TGCGCCAGTCGCAGCGCTCACTATAATTCACCCCTCCACTTT
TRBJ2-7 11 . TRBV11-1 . CASSTGHEQYF TGTGCCAGCAGCACCGGGCACGAGCAGTACTTC
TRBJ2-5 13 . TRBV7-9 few CASSEARRETQYF TGTGCCAGCAGTGAGGCGCGACGAGAGACCCAGTACTTC
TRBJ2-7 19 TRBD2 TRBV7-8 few CASSTPSLAGGPRSYEQYF TGTGCCAGCAGCACCCCCTCTCTAGCGGGGGGGCCTAGATCCTACGAGCAGTACTTC
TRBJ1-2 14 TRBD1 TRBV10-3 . CAITGTGGIDGYTF TGTGCCATCACCGGGACAGGGGGCATCGATGGCTACACCTTC
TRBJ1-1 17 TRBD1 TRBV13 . CASSLGFQGALSTEAFF TGTGCCAGCAGCTTAGGCTTCCAGGGGGCATTGAGTACTGAAGCTTTCTTT
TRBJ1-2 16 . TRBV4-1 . CASSQDLGVKNYGYTF TGCGCCAGCAGCCAAGATTTGGGGGTAAAAAACTATGGCTACACCTTC
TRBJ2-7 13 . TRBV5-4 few CASRREVTYEQYF TGTGCCAGCAGACGAGAGGTTACCTACGAGCAGTACTTC
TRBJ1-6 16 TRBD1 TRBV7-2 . CASSPRQGAGNSPLHF TGTGCCAGCAGCCCCCGACAGGGGGCAGGTAATTCACCCCTCCACTTT
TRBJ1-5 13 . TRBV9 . CASSVGTSGPQHF TGTGCCAGCAGCGTAGGGACGTCTGGCCCCCAGCATTTT
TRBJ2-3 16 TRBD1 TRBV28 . CASSSQTGGGPDTQYF TGTGCCAGCAGTTCCCAGACAGGGGGCGGCCCAGATACGCAGTATTTT
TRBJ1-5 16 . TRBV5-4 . CASSSGQLLNNQPQHF TGTGCCAGCAGCTCCGGACAGCTCCTTAACAATCAGCCCCAGCATTTT
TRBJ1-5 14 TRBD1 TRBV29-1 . CSVWDRGLDQPQHF TGCAGCGTTTGGGACAGAGGGTTGGATCAGCCCCAGCATTTT
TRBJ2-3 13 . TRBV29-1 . CSVEDGPPYTQYF TGCAGCGTTGAAGACGGCCCACCTTATACGCAGTATTTT
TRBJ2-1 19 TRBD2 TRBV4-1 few CASSQGGLAGIRSYNEQFF TGCGCCAGCAGCCAAGGTGGCCTAGCGGGGATAAGGTCCTACAATGAGCAGTTCTTC
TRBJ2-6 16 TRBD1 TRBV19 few CASRKGQASGANVLTF TGTGCCAGTAGGAAGGGACAGGCCTCTGGGGCCAACGTCCTGACTTTC
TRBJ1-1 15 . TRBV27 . CASSLTRLMNTEAFF TGTGCCAGCAGTTTAACAAGACTGATGAACACTGAAGCTTTCTTT
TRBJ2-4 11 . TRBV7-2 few CASSLGDIQYF TGTGCCAGCAGCTTAGGAGACATTCAGTACTTC
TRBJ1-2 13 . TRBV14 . CASSPSLASGYTF TGTGCCAGCAGCCCAAGCTTGGCAAGTGGCTACACCTTC
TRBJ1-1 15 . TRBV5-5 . CASSVPGGAVAEAFF TGTGCCAGCAGCGTTCCTGGGGGGGCGGTGGCTGAAGCTTTCTTT
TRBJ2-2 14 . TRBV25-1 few CASSVPTNTGELFF TGTGCCAGCAGTGTCCCCACGAACACCGGGGAGCTGTTTTTT
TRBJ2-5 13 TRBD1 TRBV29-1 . CSGGGTGQETQYF TGCAGCGGCGGTGGGACAGGGCAAGAGACCCAGTACTTC
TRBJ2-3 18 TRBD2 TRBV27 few CASSRLLTSGRSTDTQYF TGTGCCAGCAGCCGTCTTCTGACTAGCGGGCGAAGCACAGATACGCAGTATTTT
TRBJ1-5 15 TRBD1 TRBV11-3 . CASSPPLRGHQPQHF TGTGCCAGCAGTCCGCCCCTCAGGGGGCATCAGCCCCAGCATTTT
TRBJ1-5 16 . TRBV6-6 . CASRQGAGYSNQPQHF TGTGCCAGCAGACAGGGTGCGGGGTATAGCAATCAGCCCCAGCATTTT
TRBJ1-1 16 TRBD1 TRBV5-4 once CASSPGGGQGDTEAFF TGTGCCAGCAGCCCGGGGGGGGGACAGGGCGACACTGAAGCTTTCTTT
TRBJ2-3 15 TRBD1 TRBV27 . CASSFGQGATDTQYF TGTGCCAGCAGTTTCGGACAGGGGGCCACAGATACGCAGTATTTT
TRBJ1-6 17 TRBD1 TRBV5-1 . CASSQGDRSLYNSPLHF TGCGCCAGCAGCCAGGGGGACAGGTCGCTTTATAATTCACCCCTCCACTTT
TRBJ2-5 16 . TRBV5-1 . CASSGRTGSVWETQYF TGCGCCAGCAGCGGACGAACAGGGTCGGTTTGGGAGACCCAGTACTTC
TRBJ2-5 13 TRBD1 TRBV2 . CASIGQGAKTQYF TGTGCCAGCATTGGACAGGGGGCAAAGACCCAGTACTTC
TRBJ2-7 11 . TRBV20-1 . CSGAHPYEQYF TGCAGTGGGGCTCATCCCTACGAGCAGTACTTC
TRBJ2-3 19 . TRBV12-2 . CASRLAHSGTSGNTDTQYF TGTGCAAGTCGCTTAGCGCACTCCGGGACTAGCGGAAACACAGATACGCAGTATTTT
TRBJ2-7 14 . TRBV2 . CASSDSSKGSEQYF TGTGCCAGCAGCGACTCCTCGAAAGGGTCCGAGCAGTACTTC
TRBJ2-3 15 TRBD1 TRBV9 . CASSVTGGAEDTQYF TGTGCCAGCAGCGTGACAGGGGGCGCCGAAGATACGCAGTATTTT
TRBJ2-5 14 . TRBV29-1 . CSGKRGTVQETQYF TGCAGCGGGAAACGGGGGACGGTTCAAGAGACCCAGTACTTC
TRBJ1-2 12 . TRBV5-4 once CATTGRDYGYTF TGTGCCACTACAGGGAGGGACTATGGCTACACCTTC
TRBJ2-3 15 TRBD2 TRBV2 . CASSQNGLVADTQYF TGTGCCAGCAGTCAAAATGGACTAGTTGCAGATACGCAGTATTTT
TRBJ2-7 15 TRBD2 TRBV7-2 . CASSLGTSGRAWLYF TGTGCCAGCAGCTTAGGTACTAGCGGGAGGGCTTGGCTGTACTTC
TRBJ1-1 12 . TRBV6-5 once CASSERRTEAFF TGTGCCAGCAGTGAGAGGAGAACTGAAGCTTTCTTT
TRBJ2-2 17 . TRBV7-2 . CASSLASGGGYTGELFF TGTGCCAGCAGCTTAGCGAGCGGCGGGGGCTACACCGGGGAGCTGTTTTTT
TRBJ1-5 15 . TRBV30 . CAWSREGQYNQPQHF TGTGCCTGGAGTCGAGAGGGCCAATACAATCAGCCCCAGCATTTT
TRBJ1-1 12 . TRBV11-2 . CASSLERREAFF TGTGCCAGCAGCTTAGAACGCAGGGAAGCTTTCTTT
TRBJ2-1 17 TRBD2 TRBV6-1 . CASSEAAGTSWGGEQFF TGTGCCAGCAGTGAAGCCGCCGGGACTAGCTGGGGGGGTGAGCAGTTCTTC
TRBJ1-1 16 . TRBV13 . CASSLGGARGNTEAFF TGTGCCAGCAGCTTAGGCGGGGCAAGAGGGAACACTGAAGCTTTCTTT
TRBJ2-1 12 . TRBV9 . CASSSMNNEQFF TGTGCCAGCAGCTCCATGAACAATGAGCAGTTCTTC
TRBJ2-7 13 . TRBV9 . CASSTHGGDEQYF TGTGCCAGCAGCACCCACGGCGGGGACGAGCAGTACTTC
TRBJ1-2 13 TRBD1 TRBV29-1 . CSVGTGNNFGYTF TGCAGCGTGGGGACAGGGAACAACTTTGGCTACACCTTC